This passage covers 31 T cell receptor beta chains from one sample sequenced in a study of blood T cell repertoires in COVID-19. Produced via immunoSEQ multiplex PCR; TCRdb's table is partial and in-frame only. The sample holds about 480,000 clones, approximately 89% seen once. Specimen: peripheral blood. These receptors all come from a man aged 18 to 29 with COVID-19, enrolled during active disease.

This clone was observed a single time. The chain employs TRBV15 and TRBJ1-2; TRBD1 matches 7 bases. Germline V gene data show CDR1 as LNHNV and CDR2 as YYDKDF (reference sequence). The ends lost 4 bases at V and 0 bases at J; junction bases unmatched: 8. The CDR3 runs to 16 residues. The CDR3 loop is CATSKGTETSNYGYTF. CDR3 bases: TGTGCCACCAGCAAAGGGACAGAGACTTCTAACTATGGCTACACCTTC.

This clone was recorded only once. The chain uses TRBV19 and TRBJ1-5; TRBD1 might be the D (5 bases). The CDR3 extends over 14 amino acids. Trimming took 1 base from V and 6 from J, leaving 10 bases between them. Looked up from germline, CDR1 is LNHDA and CDR2 is SQIVND (reference sequence). Here the CDR3 reads CASSIVGTGQPQHF. The CDR3 nucleotides read TGTGCCAGTAGTATAGTCGGGACTGGTCAGCCCCAGCATTTT.

The chain joins TRBV2 to TRBJ1-6; D possibly corresponds to TRBD1 (6 bases). Trimming took 6 bases from V and 9 from J, leaving 24 bases between them. The CDR3 covers 17 residues. Germline V gene data show CDR1 as SNHLY and CDR2 as FYNNEI. The CDR3 is CASRTSQGTPLFSPLHF. CDR3 nucleotides: TGTGCCAGCAGAACTAGTCAGGGGACCCCCCTTTTTTCACCCCTCCACTTT.

The CDR3 sequence: CSASRIGGSMNTEAFF. CDR3 bases: TGCAGTGCTAGTCGCATCGGAGGCAGCATGAACACTGAAGCTTTCTTT. The chain joins TRBV20-1 to TRBJ1-1; unclear D gene. Trimming took 3 bases from V and 0 from J, leaving 17 bases between them. The CDR3 sequence is 16 residues long. Germline V lookup: CDR1 DFQATT, CDR2 SNEGSKA (reference sequence).

The chain has TRBV5-6 and TRBJ2-7; 9 positions agree with TRBD1. The germline V gene has CDR1 SGHDT and CDR2 YYEEEE. The CDR3 has 15 amino acids. V gave up 4 bases and J gave up 1 base; unmatched junction bases: 6. The CDR3 coding sequence is TGTGCCAGCAGCCTGACAGGGGGATCTTCCTACGAGCAGTACTTC. Its translation is CASSLTGGSSYEQYF.

V is TRBV14 and J is TRBJ2-2; a weak D match, TRBD1 (6 bases). V was trimmed by 0 bases and J by 10 bases, leaving 12 bases between them. Germline values: CDR1 SGHDN, CDR2 FVKESK. The CDR3 spans 14 residues. The CDR3 protein is CASSQETGAAELFF. The CDR3 DNA follows: TGTGCCAGCAGCCAAGAGACAGGTGCCGCGGAGCTGTTTTTT.

The rearrangement links TRBV7-6 to TRBJ1-1; no clear D. The V gene's germline CDR1 is SGHVS and CDR2 FNYEAQ. The V gene lost 5 bases and the J gene lost 0 bases, with 16 bases spanning the gap. The CDR3 runs to 16 residues. Written as DNA, the CDR3 is TGTGCCAGCAGCCCGCGTGGGCAAGCAATGAACACTGAAGCTTTCTTT. The encoded protein is CASSPRGQAMNTEAFF.

This chain links TRBV27 with TRBJ1-4, with D unresolved. CDR1 is MNHEY and CDR2 is SMNVEV in the germline V gene (reference sequence). Trimming shortened V by 5 bases and J by 0 bases, and 7 bases separated the two germline ends. The CDR3 has 14 residues. For the CDR3, the DNA is TGTGCCAGCAGTCGCTTAGCAACTAATGAAAAACTGTTTTTT. It codes for CASSRLATNEKLFF.

The chain uses TRBV7-2 and TRBJ2-1, with D perhaps matching TRBD2 (6 bases). Looked up from germline, CDR1 is SGHTA and CDR2 is FQGNSA. V was pared by 5 bases and J by 3 bases, with 11 bases between. The CDR3 runs to 14 residues. The CDR3 DNA reads TGTGCCAGCAGCGAGTCGGGACTCTACAATGAGCAGTTCTTC. Its translation: CASSESGLYNEQFF. Based on the CDR3 plus reference TRBV7-2 and TRBJ2-1, the full variable domain is GAGVSQSPSNKVTEKGKDVELRCDPISGHTALYWYRQSLGQGLEFLIYFQGNSAPDKSGLPSDRFSAERTGGSVSTLTIQRTQQEDSAVYLCASSESGLYNEQFFGPGTRLTVL.

The genes are TRBV7-6 and TRBJ1-1; D is unresolved. This CDR3 is 12 amino acids long. V lost 3 bases to trimming and J lost 6 bases, with 8 bases between them. The germline gives CDR1 SGHVS, CDR2 FNYEAQ. The CDR3: CASSLGGPEAFF. DNA for the CDR3: TGTGCCAGCAGCTTGGGTGGGCCTGAAGCTTTCTTT. The full variable domain, rest sourced from reference TRBV7-6 and TRBJ1-1, is GAGVSQSPRYKVTKRGQDVALRCDPISGHVSLYWYRQALGQGPEFLTYFNYEAQQDKSGLPNDRFSAERPEGSISTLTIQRTEQRDSAMYRCASSLGGPEAFFGQGTRLTVV.

CDR3 amino acids: CASSLTTGSTYEQYF. The CDR3 bases are TGTGCCAGCAGTCTAACGACAGGGAGCACCTACGAGCAGTACTTC. V is TRBV6-2 or TRBV6-3 and J is TRBJ2-7; 7 bases align to TRBD1. This CDR3 spans 15 amino acids. Germline V lookup: CDR1 MNHEY, CDR2 SVGEGT. Trimming removed 5 bases from V and 2 bases from J; junction bases left unmatched: 9.

The CDR3 nucleotides are TGTGCCATCAGTGGCGGGAAACTCAATGAGCAGTTCTTC. Residues: CAISGGKLNEQFF. J is TRBJ2-1 and V is TRBV10-3; a possible D gene is TRBD2 (6 bases). The CDR3 covers 13 residues. Germline-derived CDR1 and CDR2 are ENHRY and SYGVKD. The V gene lost 4 bases and the J gene lost 6 bases, with 10 bases spanning the gap.

The chain couples TRBV2 to TRBJ2-7; D unclear. The CDR3 spans 11 residues. Germline CDR1 and CDR2: SNHLY and FYNNEI. V lost 7 bases and J lost 3, with 7 bases in between. CDR3 protein: CASIFGYEQYF. CDR3 sequence (DNA): TGTGCCAGCATTTTCGGCTACGAGCAGTACTTC.

The chain has TRBV7-9 and TRBJ1-2; 8 nucleotides agree with TRBD1. This CDR3 is built from 17 residues. Germline CDR1 is SEHNR and CDR2 is FQNEAQ (reference sequence). With 5 bases clipped from V and 3 bases from J, the junction kept 14 bases outside the gene matches. The CDR3 DNA is TGTGCCAGCAGCCCCCAGGGGGCCACGGGATGGGACTATGGCTACACCTTC. As protein: CASSPQGATGWDYGYTF.

The chain links TRBV3-1 (or the pseudogene TRBV3-2) to TRBJ1-1; D unclear. The V end lost 3 bases, the J end lost 10 bases, and 9 bases lay between the germline ends. Germline assignment: CDR1 LGHDT and CDR2 YNNKEL (reference sequence). CDR3 size: 11 residues. The CDR3 is CASSHVEGAFF. The CDR3 nucleotides are TGTGCCAGCAGCCACGTGGAGGGAGCTTTCTTT.

This chain's CDR3 is CASSESTATNEKLFF. CDR3 nucleotide sequence: TGTGCCAGCAGTGAGTCGACAGCAACTAATGAAAAACTGTTTTTT. This chain joins TRBV2 and TRBJ1-4, with D possibly matching TRBD1 (5 bases). The length of the CDR3 is 15 residues. The ends were cut back, 3 bases at V and 0 bases at J, with 8 bases in the middle. Per germline, CDR1 SNHLY and CDR2 FYNNEI.

Only one count was recorded for this clone. The chain carries TRBV18 and TRBJ1-3; 7 bases line up with TRBD1. CDR1 KGHSH and CDR2 LQKENI come from the germline V gene. This CDR3 region has 15 residues. V lost 6 bases and J lost 0; bases outside the gene matches: 5. This chain's CDR3 is CASSPGTVSGNTIYF. CDR3 DNA sequence: TGTGCCAGCTCCCCCGGGACAGTCTCTGGAAACACCATATATTTT. The entire variable domain, with the rest obtained from reference TRBV18 and TRBJ1-3, is as follows: NAGVMQNPRHLVRRRGQEARLRCSPMKGHSHVYWYRQLPEEGLKFMVYLQKENIIDESGMPKERFSAEFPKEGPSILRIQQVVRGDSAAYFCASSPGTVSGNTIYFGEGSWLTVV.

The V gene is TRBV19, the J gene TRBJ1-6; 9 bases align to TRBD1. The germline CDR1 and CDR2 sequences are LNHDA and SQIVND (reference sequence). The CDR3 spans 16 residues. The V gene end was trimmed by 5 bases and the J gene end by 5 bases; junction bases not matched to a gene: 7. CDR3 DNA sequence: TGTGCCAGTAGTGCATCGACAGGGGGAAATAATTCACCCCTCCACTTT. Protein sequence: CASSASTGGNNSPLHF.

CDR3 amino acids: CASSYPRAGANVLTF. In DNA, the CDR3 is TGTGCCAGCAGTTACCCCCGGGCTGGGGCCAACGTCCTGACTTTC. The chain joins TRBV6-2 or TRBV6-3 to TRBJ2-6; D remains ambiguous. Trimming shortened V by 2 bases and J by 2 bases, and 7 bases separated the two germline ends. Germline CDR1 reads MNHEY; CDR2 reads SVGEGT. The CDR3 sequence is 15 residues long.

This chain connects TRBV7-8 to TRBJ2-1; 8 nucleotides align to TRBD1. CDR1 and CDR2 (germline): SGHVS, FQNEAQ. Trimming took 4 bases from V and 6 from J; bases not matched to a gene: 2. The CDR3 is made up of 13 amino acids. The CDR3 reads CASSSGQANEQFF. CDR3 in DNA: TGTGCCAGCAGCTCGGGACAGGCCAATGAGCAGTTCTTC.

The gene calls are TRBV13 and TRBJ2-5; 9 bases are shared with TRBD2. V was pared by 1 base and J by 4 bases, with 10 bases of the junction left unmatched. This CDR3 comprises 17 residues. Germline V gene sequence: CDR1 PRHDT, CDR2 FYEKMQ (reference sequence). The CDR3 loop is CASSLVSSGGSRETQYF. As DNA, the CDR3 is TGTGCCAGCAGCTTAGTGAGTAGCGGGGGTTCACGAGAGACCCAGTACTTC.

The chain joins TRBV6-5 to TRBJ1-2; tentative D call: TRBD1 (5 bases). Germline CDR1 MNHEY, CDR2 SVGAGI. Between the trimmed V and J ends, which lost 5 bases and 5 bases, there was a span of 9 bases. The CDR3 is made up of 12 amino acids. CDR3: CASSNGGYGYTF. CDR3 DNA sequence: TGTGCCAGCAGTAACGGGGGGTATGGCTACACCTTC.

The V and J genes are TRBV18 and TRBJ2-3; TRBD2 agrees at 8 bases. J was trimmed by 4 bases and V by 1 base; bases with no gene match: 4. CDR1 KGHSH and CDR2 LQKENI come from the germline V gene. There are 15 residues in the CDR3. This CDR3 reads CASSPQGLEADTQYF. The CDR3 DNA follows: TGTGCCAGCTCACCACAGGGACTAGAAGCAGATACGCAGTATTTT.

The rearrangement joins TRBV6-4 to TRBJ2-3, with 8 bases aligning to TRBD2. From germline, CDR1 is MRHNA and CDR2 SNTAGT. Trimming cost V 2 bases and J 5 bases; bases outside gene matches: 6. This CDR3 region has 15 residues. The CDR3: CASSDRGGLIDTQYF. The CDR3 bases are TGTGCCAGCAGTGACCGGGGGGGCCTGATAGATACGCAGTATTTT.

The rearrangement joins TRBV4-1 to TRBJ1-2; D gene ambiguous. Germline V CDR1 and CDR2: MGHRA, YSYEKL. Trimming removed 1 base from V and 0 bases from J, with 12 bases in between. The CDR3 runs 16 residues. CDR3 coding DNA: TGCGCCAGCAGCCAAGCCGGACGGGGAGCTAACTATGGCTACACCTTC. It encodes CASSQAGRGANYGYTF.

This chain connects TRBV11-2 to TRBJ1-3; D not certain. Trimming removed 2 bases from V and 4 bases from J, with 12 bases in between. The length of the CDR3 is 15 residues. Germline CDR1 is SGHAT and CDR2 is FQNNGV. The CDR3 spells CASSLRPGYGNTIYF. CDR3 DNA: TGTGCCAGCAGCTTAAGGCCGGGTTACGGAAACACCATATATTTT.

The V and J genes are TRBV27 and TRBJ2-7; 9 positions agree with TRBD1. From germline, CDR1 is MNHEY and CDR2 SMNVEV (reference sequence). The CDR3 runs to 14 residues. With 4 bases clipped from V and 6 bases from J, the junction kept 7 bases outside the gene matches. CDR3 DNA: TGTGCCAGCAGTTCGTGGACAGGGGTGGGCGAGCAGTACTTC. It is translated as CASSSWTGVGEQYF.

The rearrangement links TRBV25-1 to TRBJ2-1; D possibly corresponds to TRBD2 (6 bases). This CDR3 is 13 amino acids long. Trimming cost V 7 bases and J 6 bases, with 13 bases left between them. From germline, CDR1 is MGHDK and CDR2 SYGVNS. CDR3 DNA: TGTGCCAGCACCGGGACTGTCGGCAATGAGCAGTTCTTC. Residues: CASTGTVGNEQFF.

The rearrangement links TRBV7-2 to TRBJ2-3, with 8 bases matching TRBD1. CDR3 length equals 15 residues. Germline CDR1 SGHTA, CDR2 FQGNSA. The ends lost 5 bases at V and 2 bases at J; junction bases unmatched: 6. CDR3 sequence (DNA): TGTGCCAGCAGCCCACAGGGGGTTCCCACAGATACGCAGTATTTT. It translates to CASSPQGVPTDTQYF.

The rearrangement joins TRBV6-5 to TRBJ1-6, with D possibly matching TRBD1 (6 bases). V lost 6 bases and J 4 bases, leaving 7 bases between the germline ends. Germline CDR1 MNHEY, CDR2 SVGAGI. The CDR3 has 13 amino acids. The CDR3 nucleotides read TGTGCCAGCAGCGGACAGTATAATTCACCCCTCCACTTT. Protein sequence: CASSGQYNSPLHF.

The V gene is TRBV5-6, the J gene TRBJ2-3; possibly TRBD2 for D (5 bases). The CDR3 is 16 amino acids. Trimming shortened V by 0 bases and J by 1 base, and 12 bases separated the two germline ends. From germline, CDR1 is SGHDT and CDR2 YYEEEE. CDR3: CASSLGFVRGTDTQYF. CDR3 DNA sequence: TGTGCCAGCAGCTTGGGGTTCGTGCGGGGCACAGATACGCAGTATTTT. Variable domain in full (rest from reference TRBV5-6 and TRBJ2-3): DAGVTQSPTHLIKTRGQQVTLRCSPKSGHDTVSWYQQALGQGPQFIFQYYEEEERQRGNFPDRFSGHQFPNYSSELNVNALLLGDSALYLCASSLGFVRGTDTQYFGPGTRLTVL.